The 14 T cell receptor beta chains given below trace back to one sample, sequenced in a study of T cell repertoires in cytomegalovirus infection. These receptors are not linked to any known antigen. Each CDR3 protein is one row after TCRdb ran MiXCR on the reads. The table lists roughly 500,000 distinct CDR3 sequences, about 33% of them singletons, with around a sixth in the top ten. The sample here was cultured PBMCs, taken from culture after CMV antigen stimulation. The receptors were gathered from a human donor in good health (CMV status not recorded). Some clones in this sample may be carry-over from other donors' samples.

The chain recombines TRBV10-1 with TRBJ2-4; D uncertain. V lost 0 bases to trimming and J lost 3 bases, with 9 bases between them. Germline assignment: CDR1 WNHNN and CDR2 SYGVQD (reference sequence). The length of the CDR3 is 15 residues. The DNA of the CDR3 is TGCGCCAGCAGTGAGTCGGCTGGGTTCAAAAACATTCAGTACTTC. Residues: CASSESAGFKNIQYF.

This clonotype was counted at least ten times. The chain has TRBV7-7 and TRBJ2-5; no firm D call. CDR1 SSHAT and CDR2 FNYEAQ come from the germline V gene (reference sequence). V lost 3 bases to trimming and J lost 2 bases, with 7 bases between them. The CDR3 runs 13 residues. CDR3 amino acids: CASSFDNQETQYF. The DNA for the CDR3 is TGTGCCAGCAGCTTCGACAATCAAGAGACCCAGTACTTC.

The V gene is TRBV7-9, the J gene TRBJ2-7; weak D call: TRBD2 (5 bases). The CDR3 is made up of 16 amino acids. Germline CDR1 SEHNR, CDR2 FQNEAQ (reference sequence). Trimming took off 0 bases at V and 5 bases at J, with 17 bases between the two ends. This CDR3 is CASSLAVSGSGDEQYV. CDR3 nucleotide sequence: TGTGCCAGCAGCTTAGCTGTTTCGGGGTCAGGAGACGAGCAGTACGTC.

This clonotype was recorded at least ten times. V and J are TRBV12-3 or TRBV12-4 and TRBJ2-7, with 8 nucleotides matching TRBD2. The CDR3 loop spans 13 amino acids. V lost 5 bases to trimming and J lost 2 bases; unmatched junction nucleotides: 2. This CDR3 reads CASSPGRAYEQYF. The CDR3 region has the DNA TGTGCCAGCAGTCCCGGGAGGGCCTACGAGCAGTACTTC.

The chain recombines TRBV7-2 with TRBJ2-1; 12 bases are shared with TRBD2. CDR3 length equals 15 residues. Germline CDR1 reads SGHTA; CDR2 reads FQGNSA. The V segment lost 3 bases and the J segment 11 bases; nucleotides outside the gene matches: 8. The CDR3 DNA follows: TGTGCCAGCAGCTTGCGACTAGCGGGAGAAATGAAGCAGTTCTTC. Its protein product is CASSLRLAGEMKQFF.

This clonotype was seen a handful of times. J is TRBJ2-7 and V is TRBV11-2; tentatively, D is TRBD1 or TRBD2 (5 bases each). Trimming pared 5 bases from V and 3 bases from J, leaving 11 bases between. CDR1 is SGHAT and CDR2 is FQNNGV in the germline V gene. The CDR3 totals 13 residues. The CDR3 spells CASSHGDLYEQYV. The CDR3, as DNA: TGTGCCAGCAGCCACGGGGACCTCTACGAGCAGTACGTC.

This clonotype was observed at least ten times. The rearrangement uses TRBV7-8 and TRBJ2-2; 11 positions agree with TRBD2. CDR3 length: 18 amino acids. Germline loops: CDR1 SGHVS, CDR2 FQNEAQ. J gave up 2 bases and V 5 bases, and 10 bases lay outside the gene matches. The CDR3 region is CASSRPSGLAVNTGELFF. CDR3 DNA: TGTGCCAGCAGCCGACCCTCGGGACTAGCGGTTAACACCGGGGAGCTGTTTTTT. Using reference TRBV7-8 and TRBJ2-2 for the parts outside the CDR3, the full variable domain is GAGVSQSPRYKVAKRGQDVALRCDPISGHVSLFWYQQALGQGPEFLTYFQNEAQLDKSGLPSDRFFAERPEGSVSTLKIQRTQQEDSAVYLCASSRPSGLAVNTGELFFGEGSRLTVL.

The chain combines TRBV29-1 with TRBJ2-1; 9 bases are a match to TRBD2. The germline V gene encodes CDR1 SQVTM and CDR2 ANQGSEA. Germline trimming cut 7 bases from V and 5 bases from J; bases unmatched to any gene: 6. This CDR3 region has 13 residues. CDR3 protein: CSAGTSYDNEQFF. DNA of the CDR3: TGCAGCGCCGGGACTAGCTACGACAATGAGCAGTTCTTC.

The chain combines TRBV24-1 with TRBJ2-3; D not certain. The germline V gene encodes CDR1 KGHDR and CDR2 SFDVKD. Trimming removed 6 bases at V and 2 bases at J, with 8 bases between. This CDR3 is built from 13 residues. The CDR3 nucleotides are TGTGCCACCAGTCACAGAATCACAGATACGCAGTATTTT. Residues: CATSHRITDTQYF.

This clonotype occurred a few times. V usage is TRBV5-1 and J usage is TRBJ2-2; D is tentatively TRBD1 or TRBD2 (5 bases each). The CDR3 consists of 14 residues. Trimming shortened V by 4 bases and J by 4 bases, and 11 bases separated the two germline ends. Germline CDR1 and CDR2: SGHRS and YFSETQ. The CDR3 region is CASSMGPTTGELFF. CDR3 nucleotide sequence: TGCGCCAGCAGCATGGGACCCACCACCGGGGAGCTGTTTTTT.

This clonotype was detected a few times. The chain has TRBV7-8 and TRBJ1-4; D is undetermined. V was pared by 6 bases and J by 10 bases, with 21 bases between. Germline lookup yields CDR1 SGHVS and CDR2 FQNEAQ. The CDR3 runs 15 residues. The CDR3 sequence: CASRPNREGIGKLFF. CDR3 nucleotides: TGTGCCAGCAGGCCTAACCGGGAAGGGATTGGAAAACTGTTTTTT.

This clonotype was recorded a few times. The chain employs TRBV7-2 and TRBJ2-1; the D gene is possibly TRBD2 (5 bases). Germline assignment: CDR1 SGHTA and CDR2 FQGNSA. The length of the CDR3 is 13 residues. V lost 2 bases and J 13 bases, leaving 15 bases between the germline ends. CDR3 nucleotide sequence: TGTGCCAGCAGCTTAACGCTGGAGACTATCCAGTTCTTC. Translating it yields CASSLTLETIQFF.

The V and J genes are TRBV27 and TRBJ1-5, with D tentatively TRBD1 (5 bases). Between the trimmed V and J ends, which lost 6 bases and 1 base, there was a span of 19 bases. Germline V CDR1 and CDR2: MNHEY, SMNVEV (reference sequence). The CDR3 has 17 residues. The CDR3 sequence: CASRRSTVQVSNQPQHF. For the CDR3, the DNA is TGTGCCAGCAGGCGCTCGACAGTACAAGTCAGCAATCAGCCCCAGCATTTT.

The sample holds many counts of this clonotype. The rearrangement links TRBV7-2 to TRBJ2-5; tentative D call: TRBD1 (6 bases). The CDR3 spans 14 residues. Germline V gene lookup returns CDR1 SGHTA and CDR2 FQGNSA. V was cut by 5 bases and J by 4 bases, with 14 bases left in between. In nucleotides, the CDR3 is TGTGCCAGCAGCCAACAGGGAGTAGGAGAGACCCAGTACTTC. This encodes CASSQQGVGETQYF.